One sample yielded the 27 T cell receptor beta chains listed below, sequenced in a study of cytomegalovirus exposure and HLA in healthy donors. This PCR relied on a set of 60 Vbeta primers and 13 Jbeta primers. Measured with immunoSEQ multiplex PCR; TCRdb has only the in-frame clones, and not every one. The data show around 150,000 clones, 60% to 80% seen once. Sequenced input: PBMCs. Receptors originate from a man between 18 and 29 years old in good health and CMV-seropositive.

This chain connects TRBV7-9 to TRBJ1-5, with D hard to call. V lost 1 base to trimming and J lost 9 bases, with 13 bases between them. The V gene's germline CDR1 is SEHNR and CDR2 FQNEAQ (reference sequence). The CDR3 is 14 amino acids. CDR3 residues: CASSLERSLGPQHF. The CDR3 bases are TGTGCCAGCAGCTTAGAGAGGTCCCTGGGGCCCCAGCATTTT.

This clone was counted between two and nine times. The J gene is TRBJ1-5, the V gene TRBV15; unclear D gene. The V gene lost 0 bases and the J gene lost 6 bases, with 9 bases spanning the gap. CDR1 and CDR2 from the germline V gene are LNHNV and YYDKDF (reference sequence). The CDR3 runs to 14 residues. The CDR3 sequence is CATSRDTQVQPQHF. In nucleotides, the CDR3 is TGTGCCACCAGCAGAGATACGCAGGTTCAGCCCCAGCATTTT.

V usage is TRBV10-2 and J usage is TRBJ2-7; TRBD2 matches 7 bases. CDR3 length: 17 amino acids. Germline-derived CDR1 and CDR2 are WSHSY and SAAADI. The J segment lost 3 bases and the V segment lost 2 bases, leaving 13 bases of the junction unmatched. The CDR3 coding sequence is TGCGCCAGCAGTGAGGTCCTCCGGAGCGGGGTCTTCTACGAGCAGTACTTC. Protein: CASSEVLRSGVFYEQYF.

This chain links TRBV6-1 with TRBJ1-5, with TRBD1 matching 7 bases. The V and J ends lost 2 bases and 2 bases, in that order; junction bases with no gene match: 6. This CDR3 spans 16 amino acids. Germline loops: CDR1 MNHNS, CDR2 SASEGT. CDR3 sequence: CASSERRTGGNQPQHF. The DNA of the CDR3 is TGTGCCAGCAGTGAACGTAGAACAGGGGGCAATCAGCCCCAGCATTTT.

This clone was seen a few times. CDR3 sequence (DNA): TGTGCCAGCAGTTTACTGGGGGGTTTTTCTGGAAACACCATATATTTT. Protein sequence: CASSLLGGFSGNTIYF. The chain links TRBV27 to TRBJ1-3; tentatively, D is TRBD1 (5 bases). Germline CDR1 MNHEY, CDR2 SMNVEV (reference sequence). CDR3 size: 16 residues. The V end lost 2 bases, the J end lost 1 base, and 12 bases lay between the germline ends.

The V gene is TRBV11-3, the J gene TRBJ2-2; D is possibly TRBD2 (5 bases). This CDR3 has 14 amino acids. Germline V CDR1 and CDR2: SGHNT, YENEEA. Between the trimmed V and J ends, which lost 3 bases and 1 base, there was a span of 6 bases. CDR3 coding DNA: TGTGCCAGCAGCTTCGGAGGGAACACCGGGGAGCTGTTTTTT. As protein: CASSFGGNTGELFF.

This chain links TRBV4-2 with TRBJ2-7, with D perhaps matching TRBD1 (6 bases). The length of the CDR3 is 15 residues. Germline values: CDR1 LGHNA, CDR2 YNFKEQ. Trimming cost V 2 bases and J 0 bases, with 11 bases left between them. For the CDR3, the DNA is TGTGCCAGCAGCCAATCAGACAGGAGCTCCTACGAGCAGTACTTC. It yields the protein CASSQSDRSSYEQYF.

The CDR3 sequence: CASSDSGGRTDTQYF. CDR3 in DNA: TGTGCCAGCAGTGATAGCGGGGGAAGGACAGATACGCAGTATTTT. V is TRBV25-1 and J is TRBJ2-3; 9 bases are a match to TRBD2. CDR3 length: 15 amino acids. After removal of 3 bases from V and 3 bases from J, the junction contained 4 bases not matched to a gene. CDR1 MGHDK and CDR2 SYGVNS come from the germline V gene. The full variable domain, rest sourced from reference TRBV25-1 and TRBJ2-3, is EADIYQTPRYLVIGTGKKITLECSQTMGHDKMYWYQQDPGMELHLIHYSYGVNSTEKGDLSSESTVSRIRTEHFPLTLESARPSHTSQYLCASSDSGGRTDTQYFGPGTRLTVL.

The chain has TRBV28 and TRBJ2-2, with D possibly matching TRBD1 (5 bases). Between the trimmed V and J ends, which lost 2 bases and 13 bases, there was a span of 8 bases. CDR1 MDHEN and CDR2 SYDVKM come from the germline V gene. The CDR3 sequence is 11 residues long. CDR3 in DNA: TGTGCCAGCAGTTTACAGGGTGGGCTGTTTTTT. This translates into CASSLQGGLFF. Looking up the rest from reference TRBV28 and TRBJ2-2 gives the full variable domain: DVKVTQSSRYLVKRTGEKVFLECVQDMDHENMFWYRQDPGLGLRLIYFSYDVKMKEKGDIPEGYSVSREKKERFSLILESASTNQTSMYLCASSLQGGLFFGEGSRLTVL.

This sequence joins TRBV30 and TRBJ1-1, with D possibly TRBD1 on 5 matching bases. In germline, CDR1 is GTSNPN, CDR2 SVGIG (reference sequence). The CDR3 extends over 13 amino acids. Trimming took off 3 bases at V and 3 bases at J, with 11 bases between the two ends. The chain's CDR3 is CAWRRWGDTEAFF. The CDR3 DNA is TGTGCCTGGAGACGGTGGGGGGACACTGAAGCTTTCTTT.

The chain links TRBV30 to TRBJ1-2, with D possibly TRBD1 on 6 matching bases. The CDR3 totals 12 residues. V was shortened by 1 base and J by 7 bases, with 10 bases between the two germline ends. Per germline, CDR1 GTSNPN and CDR2 SVGIG (reference sequence). The CDR3 DNA is TGTGCCTGGAGTGGGGGGCGTAGTGGCTACACCTTC. Translated: CAWSGGRSGYTF.

The chain couples TRBV7-9 to TRBJ2-7; TRBD1 is a possible D gene (6 bases). Looked up from germline, CDR1 is SEHNR and CDR2 is FQNEAQ (reference sequence). The V gene lost 4 bases and the J gene lost 7 bases, with 23 bases spanning the gap. The CDR3 has 16 amino acids. CDR3 nucleotides: TGTGCCAGCAGCTCCAGGGACACCCGGGGTCGTTTTGAGCAGTACTTC. Translating gives CASSSRDTRGRFEQYF.

The chain couples TRBV19 to TRBJ2-4; D gene unclear. The CDR3 length is 11 residues. Deletions cut 7 bases from V and 6 bases from J, with 7 bases between. Per germline, CDR1 LNHDA and CDR2 SQIVND (reference sequence). The CDR3 DNA reads as TGTGCCAGTACCGGCGGAAACATTCAGTACTTC. It encodes CASTGGNIQYF.

The gene calls are TRBV28 and TRBJ2-1; perhaps TRBD2 as D (6 bases). Germline V gene data show CDR1 as MDHEN and CDR2 as SYDVKM. There are 12 residues in the CDR3. Trimming pared 3 bases from V and 10 bases from J, leaving 10 bases between. This CDR3 is CASSFRDWEQFF. CDR3 DNA: TGTGCCAGCAGTTTCCGGGACTGGGAGCAGTTCTTC.

The chain couples TRBV28 to TRBJ1-1; D might be TRBD1 (6 bases). The CDR3 covers 15 residues. Trimming cost V 8 bases and J 1 base, with 17 bases left between them. In germline, CDR1 is MDHEN, CDR2 SYDVKM. CDR3 DNA: TGTGCCAGCGCCACCGGACAGACCCGGAACACTGAAGCTTTCTTT. It is translated as CASATGQTRNTEAFF.

This clone was found a few times. The chain combines TRBV5-5 with TRBJ2-5; 11 bases are a match to TRBD1. V shed 5 bases, J shed 5 bases, and the junction held 11 bases outside the gene matches. This CDR3 contains 16 residues. Germline-derived CDR1 and CDR2 are SGHKS and YYEKEE (reference sequence). The DNA for the CDR3 is TGTGCCAGCAGACTAACCGGACAGGGGGCATCGGAGACCCAGTACTTC. Translating it yields CASRLTGQGASETQYF.

Of note for this clone: The junction and the germline gene differ at one end; a read error may be behind it. The chain carries TRBV7-2 and TRBJ2-7; weak D call: TRBD1 (6 bases). This CDR3 contains 14 residues. CDR1 and CDR2 from the germline V gene are SGHTA and FQGNSA. The CDR3 region has the DNA TGTGCCAGCAGCTTAAGAGGGGACAACCAGCAACGGGCCTTC. Its translation: CASSLRGDNQQRAF.

The rearrangement links TRBV2 to TRBJ1-2; 7 bases are shared with TRBD1. V was pared by 3 bases and J by 5 bases, with 6 bases of the junction left unmatched. CDR3 size: 14 residues. Germline V gene sequence: CDR1 SNHLY, CDR2 FYNNEI. CDR3 amino acids: CASSEVGTAYGYTF. The DNA for the CDR3 is TGTGCCAGCAGTGAGGTAGGGACAGCATATGGCTACACCTTC.

This clone was observed a few times. The junction differs from germline at one of its ends, possibly a read error. V is TRBV18 and J is TRBJ2-7, with 9 bases identical to TRBD1. Germline V CDR1 and CDR2: KGHSH, LQKENI. The CDR3 covers 15 residues. The CDR3: CPSSPGTGSSYEQYF. The CDR3 DNA sequence: TGTCCCAGCTCACCGGGGACAGGGAGCTCCTACGAGCAGTACTTC.

This rearrangement joins TRBV27 to TRBJ2-1; D unclear. In germline, CDR1 is MNHEY, CDR2 SMNVEV (reference sequence). The CDR3 totals 13 residues. Trimming removed 6 bases from V and 7 bases from J, with 13 bases in between. Here the CDR3 DNA reads TGTGCCAGCAGCAAAACGAGTTGGAATGAGCAGTTCTTC. It translates to CASSKTSWNEQFF.

The count of this clone is one. V usage is TRBV5-1 and J usage is TRBJ1-1; D is ambiguous. V lost 3 bases, J lost 4 bases, and 10 bases lay in between. The CDR3 runs 13 residues. Germline V lookup: CDR1 SGHRS, CDR2 YFSETQ. DNA for the CDR3: TGCGCCAGCAGCTCGTCACAGCTCACTGAAGCTTTCTTT. It is translated as CASSSSQLTEAFF.

The chain recombines TRBV2 with TRBJ1-5; D remains ambiguous. The V gene lost 0 bases and the J gene lost 4 bases, with 10 bases spanning the gap. Germline values: CDR1 SNHLY, CDR2 FYNNEI. The CDR3 runs to 15 residues. In DNA form, the CDR3 reads TGTGCCAGCAGTGAAGCGCTTAGGAGGAATCAGCCCCAGCATTTT. It specifies CASSEALRRNQPQHF.

V is TRBV14 and J is TRBJ2-2; 9 bases are a match to TRBD1. Germline lookup yields CDR1 SGHDN and CDR2 FVKESK. With V trimmed by 0 bases and J by 10 bases, 15 bases remained unmatched. The CDR3 has 18 amino acids. The CDR3 region is CASSQEYLRGTGREELFF. The CDR3 nucleotides are TGTGCCAGCAGCCAAGAATATTTGAGAGGGACAGGGAGAGAGGAGCTGTTTTTT.

The J gene is TRBJ2-5, the V gene TRBV27; TRBD1 agrees at 12 bases. In germline, CDR1 is MNHEY, CDR2 SMNVEV (reference sequence). The CDR3 contains 15 residues. Trimming cost V 6 bases and J 6 bases; bases outside gene matches: 8. CDR3 region: CASRTGTGGMKTQYF. The CDR3 DNA is TGTGCCAGCAGGACCGGGACAGGGGGCATGAAGACCCAGTACTTC.

The chain employs TRBV2 and TRBJ2-3, with TRBD1 matching 8 bases. Germline CDR1 reads SNHLY; CDR2 reads FYNNEI. This CDR3 has 13 residues. Trimming removed 6 bases from V and 8 bases from J; junction bases left unmatched: 7. The chain's CDR3 is CASRAQGASTQYF. CDR3 nucleotides: TGTGCCAGCAGGGCGCAGGGGGCGAGTACGCAGTATTTT.

The rearrangement uses TRBV6-5 and TRBJ1-3; TRBD1 is a possible D gene (5 bases). The CDR3 consists of 15 residues. Germline V lookup: CDR1 MNHEY, CDR2 SVGAGI. The ends were cut back, 6 bases at V and 0 bases at J, with 12 bases in the middle. The CDR3 sequence: CASRLQGGSGNTIYF. The DNA for the CDR3 is TGTGCCAGCAGGCTCCAGGGCGGCTCTGGAAACACCATATATTTT.

V is TRBV28 and J is TRBJ1-2; D remains ambiguous. The CDR3 consists of 11 residues. Germline V gene lookup returns CDR1 MDHEN and CDR2 SYDVKM. Trimming shortened V by 3 bases and J by 7 bases, and 6 bases separated the two germline ends. The chain's CDR3 is CASSFYGGYTF. The CDR3 DNA sequence: TGTGCCAGCAGTTTTTACGGTGGCTACACCTTC.